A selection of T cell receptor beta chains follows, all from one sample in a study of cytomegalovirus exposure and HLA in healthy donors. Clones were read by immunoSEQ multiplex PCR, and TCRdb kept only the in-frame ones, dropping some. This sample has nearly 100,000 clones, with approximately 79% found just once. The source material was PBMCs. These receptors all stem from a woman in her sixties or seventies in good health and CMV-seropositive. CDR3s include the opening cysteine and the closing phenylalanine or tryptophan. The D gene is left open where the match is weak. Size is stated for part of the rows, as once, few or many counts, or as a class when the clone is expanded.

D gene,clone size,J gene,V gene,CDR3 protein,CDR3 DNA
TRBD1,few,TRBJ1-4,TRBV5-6,CASSYTGVHEKLFF,TGTGCCAGCAGCTATACAGGGGTGCATGAAAAACTGTTTTTT
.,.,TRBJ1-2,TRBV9,CASSVTGTNTYGYTF,TGTGCCAGCAGCGTGACAGGAACCAATACCTATGGCTACACCTTC
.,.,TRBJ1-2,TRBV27,CASSLRGYGYTF,TGTGCCAGCAGTTTAAGGGGTTATGGCTACACCTTC
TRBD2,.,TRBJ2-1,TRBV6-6,CASSSGEGYNEQFF,TGTGCCTCATCTAGTGGGGAGGGGTACAATGAGCAGTTCTTC
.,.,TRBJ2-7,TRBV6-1,CASSEIPGHLTEQYF,TGTGCCAGCAGTGAGATACCGGGACACTTGACCGAGCAGTACTTC
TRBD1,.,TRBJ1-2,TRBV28,CASSWTGAGVNYGYTF,TGTGCCAGCAGTTGGACAGGGGCCGGGGTTAACTATGGCTACACCTTC
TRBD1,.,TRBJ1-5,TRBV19,CASMVTGRSNQPQHF,TGTGCCAGTATGGTGACAGGGCGTAGCAATCAGCCCCAGCATTTT
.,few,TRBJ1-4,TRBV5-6,CASSLGGGSGEKLFF,TGTGCCAGCAGCTTGGGCGGCGGCAGTGGGGAAAAACTGTTTTTT
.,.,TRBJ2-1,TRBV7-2,CASRPPGVGYNEQFF,TGTGCCAGCCGACCACCGGGAGTAGGCTACAATGAGCAGTTCTTC
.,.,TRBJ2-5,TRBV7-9,CASSFRGRETQYF,TGTGCCAGCAGCTTTCGAGGGCGGGAGACCCAGTACTTC
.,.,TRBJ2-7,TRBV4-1,CASSQFLRSEYEQYF,TGCGCCAGCAGCCAATTCCTTAGGAGCGAATACGAGCAGTACTTC
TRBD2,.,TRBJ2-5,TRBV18,CASSPPGTSKETQYF,TGTGCCAGCTCACCACCCGGGACTAGCAAAGAGACCCAGTACTTC